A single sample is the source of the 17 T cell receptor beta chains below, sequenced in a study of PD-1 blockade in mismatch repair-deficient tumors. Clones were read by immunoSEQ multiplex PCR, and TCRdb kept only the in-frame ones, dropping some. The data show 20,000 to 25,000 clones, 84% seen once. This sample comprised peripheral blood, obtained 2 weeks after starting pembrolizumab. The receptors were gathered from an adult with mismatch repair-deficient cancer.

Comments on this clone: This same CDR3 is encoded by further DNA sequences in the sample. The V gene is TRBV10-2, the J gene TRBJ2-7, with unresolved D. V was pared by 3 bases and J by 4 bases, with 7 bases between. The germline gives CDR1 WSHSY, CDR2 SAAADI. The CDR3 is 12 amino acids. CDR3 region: CASSETRYEQYF. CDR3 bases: TGCGCCAGCAGTGAAACGCGGTACGAGCAGTACTTC.

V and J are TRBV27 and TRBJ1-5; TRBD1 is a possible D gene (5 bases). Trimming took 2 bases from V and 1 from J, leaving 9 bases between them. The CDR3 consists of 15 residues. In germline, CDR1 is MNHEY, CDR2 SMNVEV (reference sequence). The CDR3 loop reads CASSLDAGSNQPQHF. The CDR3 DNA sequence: TGTGCCAGCAGTTTAGACGCAGGGAGCAATCAGCCCCAGCATTTT.

The CDR3 reads CASSQDRGGNTIYF. For the CDR3, the DNA is TGCGCCAGCAGCCAAGACAGGGGTGGAAACACCATATATTTT. The chain couples TRBV4-3 to TRBJ1-3; D might be TRBD1 (6 bases). The germline V and J ends were trimmed by 0 bases and 3 bases, with 6 bases remaining between them. This CDR3 is 14 amino acids long. CDR1 LGHNA and CDR2 YSLEER come from the germline V gene.

CDR3 in DNA: TGTGCCAGCAGCTTAGGCAGAGCGGGACTACAAACCGGGGAGCTGTTTTTT. It is translated as CASSLGRAGLQTGELFF. The chain links TRBV7-2 to TRBJ2-2; 7 nucleotides align to TRBD2. After removal of 1 base from V and 5 bases from J, the junction contained 10 bases not matched to a gene. The CDR3 spans 17 residues. Germline CDR1 and CDR2: SGHTA and FQGNSA.

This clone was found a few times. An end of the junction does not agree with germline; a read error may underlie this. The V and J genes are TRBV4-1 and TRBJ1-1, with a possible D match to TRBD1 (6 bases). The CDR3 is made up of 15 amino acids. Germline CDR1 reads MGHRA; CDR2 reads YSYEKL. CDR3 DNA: TGCGCCAGCAGCCAAGGTAGGACTTGGGACACAGAAGCTTTCTTT. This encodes CASSQGRTWDTEAFF.

The CDR3 region is CASWGGSEQYF. The CDR3 DNA reads TGCGCCAGCTGGGGAGGATCCGAGCAGTACTTC. The V gene is TRBV10-2, the J gene TRBJ2-7, with TRBD2 as a possible D gene (6 bases). The CDR3 is 11 amino acids. The V gene lost 8 bases and the J gene lost 6 bases, with 11 bases spanning the gap. Germline CDR1 reads WSHSY; CDR2 reads SAAADI.

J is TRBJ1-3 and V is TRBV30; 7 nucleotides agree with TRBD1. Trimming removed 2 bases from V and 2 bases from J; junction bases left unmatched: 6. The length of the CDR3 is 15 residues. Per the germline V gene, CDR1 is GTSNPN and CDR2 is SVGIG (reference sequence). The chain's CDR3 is CAWSSRTGPGNTIYF. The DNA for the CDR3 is TGTGCCTGGAGTTCACGGACAGGACCTGGAAACACCATATATTTT.

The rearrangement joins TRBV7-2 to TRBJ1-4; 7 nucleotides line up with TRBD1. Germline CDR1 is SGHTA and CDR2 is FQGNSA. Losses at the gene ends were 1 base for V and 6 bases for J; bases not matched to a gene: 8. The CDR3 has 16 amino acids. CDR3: CASSLGGTAAHEKLFF. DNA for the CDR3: TGTGCCAGCAGCTTAGGGGGGACAGCCGCTCATGAAAAACTGTTTTTT.

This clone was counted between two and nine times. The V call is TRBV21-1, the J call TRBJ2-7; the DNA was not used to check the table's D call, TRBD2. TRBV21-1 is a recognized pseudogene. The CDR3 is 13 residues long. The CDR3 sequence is CASRAGSSYEQYF. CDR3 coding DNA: TGTGCCAGCAGGGCGGGAAGCAGCTACGAGCAGTACTTC.

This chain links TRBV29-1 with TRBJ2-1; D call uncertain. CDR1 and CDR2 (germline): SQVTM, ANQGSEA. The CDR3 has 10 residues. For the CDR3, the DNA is TGCACCCGGGTGGTCAATGAGCAGTTCTTC. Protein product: CTRVVNEQFF.

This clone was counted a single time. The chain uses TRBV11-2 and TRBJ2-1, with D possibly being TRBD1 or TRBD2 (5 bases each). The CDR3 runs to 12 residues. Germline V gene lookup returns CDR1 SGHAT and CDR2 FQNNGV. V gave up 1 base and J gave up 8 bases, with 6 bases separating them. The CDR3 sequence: CASSLVGDEQFF. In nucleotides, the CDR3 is TGTGCCAGCAGCTTAGTGGGGGATGAGCAGTTCTTC.

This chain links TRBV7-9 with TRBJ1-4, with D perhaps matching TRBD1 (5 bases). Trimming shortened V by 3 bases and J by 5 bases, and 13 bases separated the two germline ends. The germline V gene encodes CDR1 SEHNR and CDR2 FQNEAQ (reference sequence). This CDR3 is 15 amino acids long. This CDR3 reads CASSFRGTENEKLFF. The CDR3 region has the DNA TGTGCCAGCAGCTTCCGTGGGACCGAGAATGAAAAACTGTTTTTT.

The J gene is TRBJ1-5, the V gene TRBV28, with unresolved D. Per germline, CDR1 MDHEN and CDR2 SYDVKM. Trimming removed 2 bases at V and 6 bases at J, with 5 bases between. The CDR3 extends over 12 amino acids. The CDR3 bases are TGTGCCAGCAGTTTAGTCATTCAGCCCCAGCATTTT. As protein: CASSLVIQPQHF.

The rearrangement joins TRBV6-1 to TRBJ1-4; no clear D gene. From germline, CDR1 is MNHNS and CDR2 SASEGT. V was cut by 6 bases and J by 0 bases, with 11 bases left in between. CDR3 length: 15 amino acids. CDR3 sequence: CASRRQVATNEKLFF. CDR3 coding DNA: TGTGCCAGCAGGCGGCAGGTTGCAACTAATGAAAAACTGTTTTTT.

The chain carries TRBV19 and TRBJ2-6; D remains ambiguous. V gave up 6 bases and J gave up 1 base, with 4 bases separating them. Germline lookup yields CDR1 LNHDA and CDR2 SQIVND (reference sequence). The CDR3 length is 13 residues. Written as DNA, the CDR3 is TGTGCCAGTAGGATTTCTGGGGCCAACGTCCTGACTTTC. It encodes CASRISGANVLTF.

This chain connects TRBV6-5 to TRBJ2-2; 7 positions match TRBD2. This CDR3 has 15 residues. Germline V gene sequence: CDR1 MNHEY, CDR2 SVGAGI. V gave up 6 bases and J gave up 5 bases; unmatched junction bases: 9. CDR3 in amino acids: CASRGSGKRTGELFF. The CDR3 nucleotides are TGTGCCAGCAGGGGGAGCGGGAAGAGGACCGGGGAGCTGTTTTTT.

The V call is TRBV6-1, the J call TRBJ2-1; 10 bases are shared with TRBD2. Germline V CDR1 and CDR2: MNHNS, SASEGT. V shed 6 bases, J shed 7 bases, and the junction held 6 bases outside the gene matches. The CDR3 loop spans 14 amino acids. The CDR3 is CASRRAGGPNEQFF. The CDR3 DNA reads TGTGCCAGCAGACGAGCGGGAGGGCCAAATGAGCAGTTCTTC.